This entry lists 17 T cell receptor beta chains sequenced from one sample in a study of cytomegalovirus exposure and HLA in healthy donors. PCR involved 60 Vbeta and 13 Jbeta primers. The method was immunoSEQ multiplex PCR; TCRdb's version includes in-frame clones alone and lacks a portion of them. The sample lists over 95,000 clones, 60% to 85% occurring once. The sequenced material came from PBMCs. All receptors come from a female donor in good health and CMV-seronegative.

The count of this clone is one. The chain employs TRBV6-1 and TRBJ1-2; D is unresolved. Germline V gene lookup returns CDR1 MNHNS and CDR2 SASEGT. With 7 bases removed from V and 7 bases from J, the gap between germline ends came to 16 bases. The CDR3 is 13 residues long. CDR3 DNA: TGTGCCAGCAATTGGAGGGTCCAGAGTGGCTACACCTTC. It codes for CASNWRVQSGYTF.

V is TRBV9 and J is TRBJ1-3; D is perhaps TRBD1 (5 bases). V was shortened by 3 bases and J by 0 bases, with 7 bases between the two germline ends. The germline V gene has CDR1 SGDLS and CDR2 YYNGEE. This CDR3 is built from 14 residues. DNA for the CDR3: TGTGCCAGCAGCGGGGGCTACTCTGGAAACACCATATATTTT. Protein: CASSGGYSGNTIYF. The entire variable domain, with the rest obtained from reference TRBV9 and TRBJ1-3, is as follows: DSGVTQTPKHLITATGQRVTLRCSPRSGDLSVYWYQQSLDQGLQFLIQYYNGEERAKGNILERFSAQQFPDLHSELNLSSLELGDSALYFCASSGGYSGNTIYFGEGSWLTVV.

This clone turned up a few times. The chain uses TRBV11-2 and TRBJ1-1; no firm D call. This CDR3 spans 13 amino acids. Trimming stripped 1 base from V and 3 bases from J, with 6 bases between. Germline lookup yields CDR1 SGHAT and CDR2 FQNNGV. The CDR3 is CASSLGSDTEAFF. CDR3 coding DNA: TGTGCCAGCAGCTTAGGCAGCGACACTGAAGCTTTCTTT. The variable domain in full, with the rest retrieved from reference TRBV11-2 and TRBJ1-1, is EAGVAQSPRYKIIEKRQSVAFWCNPISGHATLYWYQQILGQGPKLLIQFQNNGVVDDSQLPKDRFSAERLKGVDSTLKIQPAKLEDSAVYLCASSLGSDTEAFFGQGTRLTVV.

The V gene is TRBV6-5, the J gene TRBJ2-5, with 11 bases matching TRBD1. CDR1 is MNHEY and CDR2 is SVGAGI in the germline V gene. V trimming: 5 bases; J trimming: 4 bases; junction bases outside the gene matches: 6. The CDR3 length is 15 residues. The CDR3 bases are TGTGCCAGCAGTAGCCGGGACAGGGGGTTAGAGACCCAGTACTTC. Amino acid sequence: CASSSRDRGLETQYF.

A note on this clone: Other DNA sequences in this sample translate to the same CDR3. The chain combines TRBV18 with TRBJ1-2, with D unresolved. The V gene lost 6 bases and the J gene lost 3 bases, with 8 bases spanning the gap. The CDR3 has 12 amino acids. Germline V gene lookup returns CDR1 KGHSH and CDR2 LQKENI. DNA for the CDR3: TGTGCCAGCTCTCCCGGGGACTATGGCTACACCTTC. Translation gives CASSPGDYGYTF. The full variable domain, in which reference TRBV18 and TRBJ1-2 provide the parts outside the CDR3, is NAGVMQNPRHLVRRRGQEARLRCSPMKGHSHVYWYRQLPEEGLKFMVYLQKENIIDESGMPKERFSAEFPKEGPSILRIQQVVRGDSAAYFCASSPGDYGYTFGSGTRLTVV.

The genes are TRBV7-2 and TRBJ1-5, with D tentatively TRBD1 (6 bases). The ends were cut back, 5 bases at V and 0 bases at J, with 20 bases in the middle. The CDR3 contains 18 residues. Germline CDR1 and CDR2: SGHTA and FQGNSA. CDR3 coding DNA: TGTGCCAGCAGCCGAAAGCCCGCGACAGGAGATAGCAATCAGCCCCAGCATTTT. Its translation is CASSRKPATGDSNQPQHF.

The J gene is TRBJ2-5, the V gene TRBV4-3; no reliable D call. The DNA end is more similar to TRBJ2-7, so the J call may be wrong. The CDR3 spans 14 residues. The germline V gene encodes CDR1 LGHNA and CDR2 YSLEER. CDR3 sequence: CASSQDRYSYEQYF. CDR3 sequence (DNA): TGCGCCAGCAGCCAAGACAGGTACTCCTACGAGCAGTACTTC.

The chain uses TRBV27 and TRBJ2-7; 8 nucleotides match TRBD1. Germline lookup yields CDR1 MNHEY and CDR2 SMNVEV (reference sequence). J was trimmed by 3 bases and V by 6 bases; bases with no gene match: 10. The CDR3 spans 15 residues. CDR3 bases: TGTGCCAGCAGATCCGGACAGGGTGGTTTCTACGAGCAGTACTTC. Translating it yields CASRSGQGGFYEQYF.

The chain's CDR3 is CASSIVAGAYNEQFF. The CDR3 nucleotides read TGTGCCAGTAGTATCGTTGCGGGGGCTTACAATGAGCAGTTCTTC. The chain uses TRBV19 and TRBJ2-1, with a tentative D call TRBD2 (7 bases). V shed 3 bases and J shed 4 bases, with 13 bases lying between them. Germline assignment: CDR1 LNHDA and CDR2 SQIVND (reference sequence). The CDR3 has 15 amino acids.

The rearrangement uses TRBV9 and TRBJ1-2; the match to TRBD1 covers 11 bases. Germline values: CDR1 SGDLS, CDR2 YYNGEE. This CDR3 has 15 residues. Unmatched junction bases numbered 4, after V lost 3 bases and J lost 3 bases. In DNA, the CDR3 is TGTGCCAGCAGCGGGGACAGGGGGGCTCACTATGGCTACACCTTC. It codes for CASSGDRGAHYGYTF.

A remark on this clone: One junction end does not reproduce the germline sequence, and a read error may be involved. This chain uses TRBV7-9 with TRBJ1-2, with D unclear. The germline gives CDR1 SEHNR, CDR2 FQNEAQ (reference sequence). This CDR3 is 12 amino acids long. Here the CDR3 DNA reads TGTTCCAGCAGCTTAGCAGAGTATGGCTACACCTTC. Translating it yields CSSSLAEYGYTF.

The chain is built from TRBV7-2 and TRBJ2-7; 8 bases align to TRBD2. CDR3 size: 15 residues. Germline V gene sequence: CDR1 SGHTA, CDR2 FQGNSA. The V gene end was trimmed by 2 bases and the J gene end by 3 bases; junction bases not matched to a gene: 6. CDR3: CASSLFSSGDYEQYF. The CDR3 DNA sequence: TGTGCCAGCAGCTTATTTAGTAGCGGGGACTACGAGCAGTACTTC.

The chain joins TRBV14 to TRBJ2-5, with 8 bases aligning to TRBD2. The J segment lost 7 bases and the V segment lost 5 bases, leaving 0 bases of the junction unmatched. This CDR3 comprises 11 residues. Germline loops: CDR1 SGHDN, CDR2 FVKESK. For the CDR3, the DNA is TGTGCCAGCAGCGCGGGGGGGACCCAGTACTTC. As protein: CASSAGGTQYF.

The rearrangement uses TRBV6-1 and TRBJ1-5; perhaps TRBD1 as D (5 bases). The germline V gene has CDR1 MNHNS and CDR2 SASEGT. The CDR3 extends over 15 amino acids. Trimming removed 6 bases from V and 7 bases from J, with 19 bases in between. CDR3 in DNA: TGTGCCAGCAGAGTGGGGCAGGGAGGTAACCAGCCCCAGCATTTT. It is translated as CASRVGQGGNQPQHF.

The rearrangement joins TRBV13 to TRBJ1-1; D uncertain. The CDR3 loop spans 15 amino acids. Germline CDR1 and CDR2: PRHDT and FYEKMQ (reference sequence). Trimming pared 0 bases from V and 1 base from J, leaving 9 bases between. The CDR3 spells CASSLGQPENTEAFF. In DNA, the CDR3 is TGTGCCAGCAGCTTAGGACAGCCCGAGAACACTGAAGCTTTCTTT.

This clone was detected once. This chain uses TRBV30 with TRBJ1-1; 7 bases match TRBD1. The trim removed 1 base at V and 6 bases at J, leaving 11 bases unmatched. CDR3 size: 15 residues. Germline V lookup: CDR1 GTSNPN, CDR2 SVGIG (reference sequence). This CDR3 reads CAWSAPTGRRAEAFF. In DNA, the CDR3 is TGTGCCTGGAGTGCGCCGACAGGGCGTAGGGCTGAAGCTTTCTTT.

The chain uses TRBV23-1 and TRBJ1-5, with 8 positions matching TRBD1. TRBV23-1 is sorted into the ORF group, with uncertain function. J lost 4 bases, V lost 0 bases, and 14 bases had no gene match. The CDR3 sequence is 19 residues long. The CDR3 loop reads CASSQSRTGCHVGNQPQHF. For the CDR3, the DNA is TGCGCCAGCAGTCAATCCCGGACAGGGTGTCACGTAGGTAATCAGCCCCAGCATTTT.